This T cell receptor (beta chain) was retrieved from a study of Ad26.COV2.S vaccination and SARS-CoV-2 variants. Overall study context: Ad26.COV2.S given intramuscularly, once or twice 56 days apart.

Regarding this clone: Its antigen is currently unknown.

CDR3 length equals 15 residues. V lost 6 bases, J lost 5 bases, and 10 bases stayed unmatched. Germline V lookup: CDR1 MNHEY, CDR2 SVGAGI. Treatment defined: some 20 received Ad26.COV2.S at low or high dose, single or two shots; 5 received placebo; per-sample allocation not given. Day 63 following the first vaccine or placebo injection was when the samples were taken. Vaccination employed an Ad26 vector expressing the Wuhan-strain SARS-CoV-2 spike. Generated by immunoSEQ multiplex PCR, the TCRdb table keeps only in-frame clones and is missing some. The sample records 200,000 to 250,000 clones, approximately 88% being singletons. Overall study findings and caveats: Estimates derived from TCR breadth and depth analyses may have underestimated total T cell responses.

The sequence came from a person aged 18-60 years who received the Ad26.COV2.S COVID-19 vaccine or a placebo. Sample: peripheral blood, taken in a trial of Ad26.COV2.S vaccine versus placebo. This chain joins TRBV6-5 and TRBJ2-7; 10 bases are shared with TRBD1. CDR3 loop: CASSPIGTGANEQYF. CDR3 in DNA: TGTGCCAGCAGCCCCATAGGGACAGGGGCGAACGAGCAGTACTTC.